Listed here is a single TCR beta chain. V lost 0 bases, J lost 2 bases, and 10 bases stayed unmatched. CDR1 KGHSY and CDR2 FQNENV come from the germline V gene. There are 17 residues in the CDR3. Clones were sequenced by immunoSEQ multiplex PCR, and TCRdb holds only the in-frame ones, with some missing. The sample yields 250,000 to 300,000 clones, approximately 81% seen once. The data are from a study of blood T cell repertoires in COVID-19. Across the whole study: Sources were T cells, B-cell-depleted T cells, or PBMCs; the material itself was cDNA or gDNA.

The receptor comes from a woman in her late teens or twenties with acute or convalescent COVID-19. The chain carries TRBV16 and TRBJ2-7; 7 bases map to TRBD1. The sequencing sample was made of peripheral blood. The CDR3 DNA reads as TGTGCCAGCAGCCAATCCGAAAGGGGGCGCGAAACCTACGAGCAGTACTTC. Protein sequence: CASSQSERGRETYEQYF.